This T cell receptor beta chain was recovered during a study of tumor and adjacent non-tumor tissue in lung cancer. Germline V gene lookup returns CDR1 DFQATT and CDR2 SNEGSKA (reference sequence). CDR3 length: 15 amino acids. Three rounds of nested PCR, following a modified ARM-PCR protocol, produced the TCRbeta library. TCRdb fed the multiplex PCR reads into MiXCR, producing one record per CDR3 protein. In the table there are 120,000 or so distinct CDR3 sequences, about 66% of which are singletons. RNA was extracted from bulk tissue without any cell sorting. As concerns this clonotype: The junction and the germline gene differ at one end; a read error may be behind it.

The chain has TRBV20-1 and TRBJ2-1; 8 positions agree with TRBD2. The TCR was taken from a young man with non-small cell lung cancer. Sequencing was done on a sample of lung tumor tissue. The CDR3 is CSASSGISGNNEQFF. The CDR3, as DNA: TGTAGTGCTAGCTCCGGGATTAGCGGGAATAATGAGCAGTTCTTC.